A selection of T cell receptor beta chains follows, all from one sample in a study of identical twins. TCRdb analysed the 5' RACE reads with MiXCR anew, one entry per CDR3 protein. The sample records about 470,000 distinct CDR3 sequences, approximately 25% being singletons. This sample also appeared in a second study, on T cells expressing NK-cell markers.

The sequenced sample consisted of CD4+ T cells sorted from blood. Receptors originate from a woman between 18 and 30 years old in good health. The CDR3 runs from the conserved cysteine through the conserved F or W. A D gene is named only where the DNA matches it firmly. Clone size is not always given. Where it is, it says once, few, many or a class for expanded clones.

d_gene,j_gene,v_gene,abundance,CDR3nt,CDR3aa
-,TRBJ2-5,TRBV5-1,-,TGCGCCAGCAGTTCGCCGGGAAAAGAGACCCAGTACTTC,CASSSPGKETQYF
-,TRBJ2-2,TRBV15,few,TGTGCCACCAGCAGAGGTTTTGGTGCGGGTGGGTCCGGGGAGCTGTTTTTT,CATSRGFGAGGSGELFF
-,TRBJ2-5,TRBV18,-,TGTGCCAGCTCAAGTAAGCGGGACCAAGAGACCCAGTACTTC,CASSSKRDQETQYF
-,TRBJ2-7,TRBV6-1,-,TGTGCCAGCACGGGACAAGGGGGCTACGAGCAGTACTTC,CASTGQGGYEQYF
TRBD1,TRBJ2-2,TRBV20-1,-,TGCAGTGCTAGAGAGGGACAGATTAACACCGGGGAGCTGTTTTTT,CSAREGQINTGELFF
-,TRBJ2-7,TRBV9,-,TGTGCCACAGGGGGAGCGGGAACCTCCTACGAGCAGTACTTC,CATGGAGTSYEQYF
-,TRBJ2-7,TRBV20-1,-,TGCAGTCTCGGGGACTTCCACTCCTACGAGCAGTACTTC,CSLGDFHSYEQYF
TRBD1,TRBJ2-5,TRBV5-1,-,TGCGCCAGCAGACCCGGGACAGTCGAGACCCAGTACTTC,CASRPGTVETQYF
-,TRBJ2-1,TRBV20-1,-,TGCAGTGCTAAAAAGACTAGAGGGAGTTCCAATGAGCAGTTCTTC,CSAKKTRGSSNEQFF
TRBD2,TRBJ2-1,TRBV6-2/TRBV6-3,-,TGTGCCAGCAGGATCGGGGGGGCCAATGAGCAGTTCTTC,CASRIGGANEQFF
-,TRBJ1-1,TRBV11-2,-,TGTGCCAGCAGCTCTATGAACACTGAAGCTTTCTTT,CASSSMNTEAFF
TRBD2,TRBJ2-7,TRBV3-1,-,TGTGCCAGCAGCCAAGGCGTGCTACGGAGCGGGAGGCTCGAGCAGTACTTC,CASSQGVLRSGRLEQYF
-,TRBJ1-6,TRBV5-1,few,TGCGCCAGCGGTGTCAGACCTACCAATTCACCCCTCCACTTT,CASGVRPTNSPLHF
-,TRBJ2-7,TRBV15,-,TGTGCCACCAGCCTCAATTGGGGCCAGTCCTACGAGCAGTACTTC,CATSLNWGQSYEQYF
-,TRBJ2-1,TRBV6-2/TRBV6-3,-,TGTGCCAGCAGCCCCCGGGGGTCGAGTAATGAGCAGTTCTTC,CASSPRGSSNEQFF
-,TRBJ2-2,TRBV4-3,-,TGCGCCAGCAGCCAAGATTCTGGGCCCGGGGAGCTGTTTTTT,CASSQDSGPGELFF
TRBD2,TRBJ2-1,TRBV20-1,many,TGCAGTGCTAGGACTAGCGGGAGATCCGATGAGCAGTTCTTC,CSARTSGRSDEQFF
-,TRBJ1-5,TRBV2,many,TGTGCCAGCAGTGAAGTGGCAGGAGGTCAGCCCCAGCATTTT,CASSEVAGGQPQHF
-,TRBJ2-3,TRBV20-1,few,TGCAGTGCTGCGCTCCCGGGGTCCGATACGCAGTATTTT,CSAALPGSDTQYF
TRBD1,TRBJ2-7,TRBV11-2,few,TGTGCCAGCAGCCCACCGGACAGGGTTCACGAGCAGTACTTC,CASSPPDRVHEQYF
TRBD2,TRBJ2-2,TRBV11-2,-,TGTGCCAGCAGCCATCGGACTAGCGGGGGGGCGGGTTACGACACCGGGGAGCTGTTTTTT,CASSHRTSGGAGYDTGELFF
-,TRBJ1-1,TRBV20-1,few,TGCAGTGCTAGGGCCTTTGGCACTGAAGCTTTCTTT,CSARAFGTEAFF
TRBD2,TRBJ2-3,TRBV6-5,few,TGTGCCAGCAGTTACTCCGGGACTAGCGGACGTTTTTGGGCAGATACGCAGTATTTT,CASSYSGTSGRFWADTQYF
-,TRBJ2-7,TRBV15,-,TGTGCCACCAGCAGAGATGCGGGGAGAAAGCAGTACTTC,CATSRDAGRKQYF
TRBD2,TRBJ2-7,TRBV6-2/TRBV6-3,-,TGTGCCAGCAGTGACGGACTAGCGAGAACCTACGAGCAGTACTTC,CASSDGLARTYEQYF
TRBD1,TRBJ2-7,TRBV12-3/TRBV12-4,many,TGTGCCAGCAGTCCCAGGACAGGCTCCTACGAGCAGTACTTC,CASSPRTGSYEQYF
-,TRBJ2-5,TRBV5-4,-,TGTGCCAGCAGCTTGGGGCCGGGGGTAGAAGAGACCCAGTACTTC,CASSLGPGVEETQYF
TRBD2,TRBJ2-3,TRBV4-2,-,TGTGCCAGCAGCCAAGTTGGAGGACTAGCGGGTAGCACAGATACGCAGTATTTT,CASSQVGGLAGSTDTQYF
-,TRBJ2-7,TRBV7-2,few,TGTGCCAGCAGAAAAAACTACGAGCAGTACTTC,CASRKNYEQYF